This is a list of T cell receptor beta chains from one sample in a study of shared clonotypes between healthy human individuals. Sequencing used immunoSEQ multiplex PCR; TCRdb keeps in-frame clones, though not all of them. Of nearly 1,000,000 clones listed, 76% are singletons. The sequencing input was memory CD4+ T cells sorted from blood. These receptors were taken from a young man in good health. Each CDR3 is given with its conserved first and last residue. D genes are given only for firm matches. Expanded clones get a size class; other rows say once, few or many, or leave the size out.

J gene	clone size	D gene	V gene	CDR3 DNA	CDR3 protein
TRBJ2-1	NA	TRBD2	TRBV7-3	TGTGCCAGCAGCCCGGGACTAGCGGGCAATGAGCAGTTCTTC	CASSPGLAGNEQFF
TRBJ2-3	NA	NA	TRBV4-2	TGTGCCAGCAGCCAAAGGGACAGCACAGATACGCAGTATTTT	CASSQRDSTDTQYF
TRBJ1-3	NA	NA	TRBV19	TGTGCCAGTGGGGGTACCGGAAACACCATATATTTT	CASGGTGNTIYF
TRBJ1-4	NA	TRBD1	TRBV19	TGTGCCAGCCGTGAGGACAGGGCTAATGAAAAACTGTTTTTT	CASREDRANEKLFF
TRBJ1-2	few	NA	TRBV7-2	TGTGCCAGCAGCCCTAGATTCTCAGGCCCATATGGCTACACCTTC	CASSPRFSGPYGYTF
TRBJ2-5	NA	NA	TRBV28	TGTGCCAGCAGTGGCGCCGGGCAAGAGACCCAGTACTTC	CASSGAGQETQYF
TRBJ2-1	NA	NA	TRBV30	TGTGCCTGGAGTCCCCTGAGACCCTACAATGAGCAGTTCTTC	CAWSPLRPYNEQFF
TRBJ1-5	NA	NA	TRBV5-8	TGTGCCAGCAGCGACCGTAGGGTGCTCAGAAATCAGCCCCAGCATTTT	CASSDRRVLRNQPQHF
TRBJ2-3	NA	TRBD2	TRBV27	TGTGCCAGCAGTTTAGGGCTAGCGGGGGGAAATACGCAGTATTTT	CASSLGLAGGNTQYF
TRBJ1-2	NA	TRBD1	TRBV9	TGTGCCAGCAGCCCCAACCCCGGACAGGGCTTAGGCTACACCTTC	CASSPNPGQGLGYTF
TRBJ2-7	NA	NA	TRBV7-9	TGTGCCAGCAGCTTAACCGGGACGGGTGGCGAGCAGTACTTC	CASSLTGTGGEQYF
TRBJ1-2	NA	NA	TRBV30	TGTGCCTGGAGCCTGCTTGGCTACACCTTC	CAWSLLGYTF
TRBJ1-6	NA	NA	TRBV30	TGTGCCTGGAGTTTGGGAATTAGTTCACCCCTCCACTTT	CAWSLGISSPLHF
TRBJ2-2	many	NA	TRBV7-6	TGTGCCAGCAGCTTATCGGAGCGCACCGGGGAGCTGTTTTTT	CASSLSERTGELFF
TRBJ2-7	NA	NA	TRBV9	TGTGCCAGCAGCGTAGAAGCGGCCCCTACCTACGAGCAGTACTTC	CASSVEAAPTYEQYF
TRBJ2-3	NA	NA	TRBV7-2	TGTGCCAGCAGCTTAGGGACTAACAGGGTCACAGATACGCAGTATTTT	CASSLGTNRVTDTQYF
TRBJ2-7	NA	TRBD2	TRBV6-5	TGTGCCAGCAGTTACCGACCGGGACTAGGGTACGAGCAGTACTTC	CASSYRPGLGYEQYF
TRBJ1-2	NA	TRBD1	TRBV10-2	TGCGCCAGCAGCCCGGACAGGGGGAATGGGTACTTC	CASSPDRGNGYF
TRBJ1-1	NA	NA	TRBV14	TGTGCCAGCAGCCCGGGTTGGTACACTGAAGCTTTCTTT	CASSPGWYTEAFF
TRBJ1-1	NA	TRBD1	TRBV13	TGTGCCAGCAGCAAACGGGGACAGGCGAACACTGAAGCTTTCTTT	CASSKRGQANTEAFF
TRBJ2-2	few	NA	TRBV19	TGTGCCAGTAGTCGACTTAACGTAAACCGCTGGGAGCTGTTTTTT	CASSRLNVNRWELFF
TRBJ1-1	NA	NA	TRBV19	TGTGCCAGTAGTATTGGTCCGAACACTGAAGCTTTCTTT	CASSIGPNTEAFF
TRBJ1-1	NA	NA	TRBV28	TGTGCCAGCAGTTTGGTCGATGGTGTGGGAAACACTGAAGCTTTCTTT	CASSLVDGVGNTEAFF
TRBJ2-5	NA	NA	TRBV15	TGTGCCACCAGCAGAGGGGGCAGGCGGCAAGAGACCCAGTACTTC	CATSRGGRRQETQYF